The following is a TCR beta chain sequence with its context. The CDR3 runs 14 residues. CDR1 is SGHRS, CDR2 YFSETQ, per germline. Trimming cost V 4 bases and J 5 bases, with 15 bases left between them. These data belong to a study of blood T cell repertoires in COVID-19. Across the study: Italy, Spain and the United States were the sources of the convalescent and acute COVID-19 samples. Sample material is recorded as cDNA or gDNA derived from T cells, B-cell-depleted T cells, or PBMCs.

Original processing methods: Reference gene primer amplification yielded estimated nucleated cell counts. The method was immunoSEQ multiplex PCR; TCRdb's version includes in-frame clones alone and lacks a portion of them. V and J calls and clone size are those listed in that table; D and trimming were worked out from the DNA. The table lists 190,000 or so clones, around 85% of them singletons. The genes are TRBV5-1 and TRBJ2-5, with D unclear. Source material: peripheral blood. This receptor was taken from a woman older than 75 with acute or convalescent COVID-19. For the CDR3, the DNA is TGCGCCAGCAGCCCCTCCCACGGAGCGGAGACCCAGTACTTC. Translated, it gives CASSPSHGAETQYF.